The T cell receptor (beta chain) described here comes from a study of blood T cell repertoires in COVID-19. Study-level information: COVID-19 samples from acute and convalescent phases originated in the United States, Italy and Spain.

TCRdb keeps only in-frame clones here, not all; method: immunoSEQ multiplex PCR. The sample shows about 190,000 clones, 70% to 85% of them seen only once. This CDR3 is built from 15 residues. V dropped 2 bases and J dropped 4 bases, with 15 bases sitting between them. Germline loops: CDR1 MDHEN, CDR2 SYDVKM. This TCR was sampled from a woman in her 50s with acute or convalescent COVID-19. The rearrangement uses TRBV28 and TRBJ2-7; D possibly corresponds to TRBD1 (7 bases). The sequenced material came from peripheral blood. This CDR3 reads CASSLRARGDYEQYF. The CDR3 DNA follows: TGTGCCAGCAGTTTACGGGCCAGGGGGGATTACGAGCAGTACTTC.